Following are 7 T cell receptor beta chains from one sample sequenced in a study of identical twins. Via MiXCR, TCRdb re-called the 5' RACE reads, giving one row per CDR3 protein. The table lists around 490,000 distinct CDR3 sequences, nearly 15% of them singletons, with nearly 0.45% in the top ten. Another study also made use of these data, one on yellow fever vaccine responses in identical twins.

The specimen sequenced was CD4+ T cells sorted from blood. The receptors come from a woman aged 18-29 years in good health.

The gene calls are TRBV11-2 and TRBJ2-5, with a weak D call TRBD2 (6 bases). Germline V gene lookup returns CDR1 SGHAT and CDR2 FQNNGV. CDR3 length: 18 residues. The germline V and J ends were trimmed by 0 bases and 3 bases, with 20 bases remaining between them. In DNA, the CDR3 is TGTGCCAGCAGCTTAGATTCGGAGGGGTGGAATCCCAAAGAGACCCAGTACTTC. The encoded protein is CASSLDSEGWNPKETQYF.

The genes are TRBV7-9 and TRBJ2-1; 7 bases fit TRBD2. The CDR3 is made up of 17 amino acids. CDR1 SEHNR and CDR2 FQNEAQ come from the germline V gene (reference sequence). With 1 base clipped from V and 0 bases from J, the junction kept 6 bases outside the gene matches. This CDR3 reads CASSLGAGDSSYNEQFF. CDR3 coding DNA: TGTGCCAGCAGCTTAGGGGCGGGGGATAGCTCCTACAATGAGCAGTTCTTC.

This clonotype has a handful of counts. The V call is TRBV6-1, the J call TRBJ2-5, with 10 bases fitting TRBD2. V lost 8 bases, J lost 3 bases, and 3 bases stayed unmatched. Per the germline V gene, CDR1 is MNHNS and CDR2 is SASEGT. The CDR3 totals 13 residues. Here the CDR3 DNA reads TGTGCCAGCTCGGGACTAGCGAAAGAGACCCAGTACTTC. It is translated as CASSGLAKETQYF.

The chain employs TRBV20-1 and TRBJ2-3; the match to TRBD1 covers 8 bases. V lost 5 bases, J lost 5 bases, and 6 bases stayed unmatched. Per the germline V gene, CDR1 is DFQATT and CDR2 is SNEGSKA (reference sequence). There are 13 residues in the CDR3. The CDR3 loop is CSAPTGVRDTQYF. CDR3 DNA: TGCAGTGCTCCGACAGGGGTGAGAGATACGCAGTATTTT.

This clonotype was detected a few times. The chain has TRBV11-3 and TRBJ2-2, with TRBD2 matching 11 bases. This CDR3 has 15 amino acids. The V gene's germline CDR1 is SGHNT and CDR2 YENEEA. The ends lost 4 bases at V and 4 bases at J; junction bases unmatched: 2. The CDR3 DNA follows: TGTGCCAGCAGCTCTAGCGGGGGGAGCACCGGGGAGCTGTTTTTT. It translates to CASSSSGGSTGELFF.

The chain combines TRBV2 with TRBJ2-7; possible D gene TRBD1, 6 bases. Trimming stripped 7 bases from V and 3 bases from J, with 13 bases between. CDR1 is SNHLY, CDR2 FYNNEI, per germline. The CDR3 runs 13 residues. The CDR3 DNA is TGTGCCAGCAAGCAGGGGTCCAACTACGAGCAGTACGTC. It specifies CASKQGSNYEQYV.

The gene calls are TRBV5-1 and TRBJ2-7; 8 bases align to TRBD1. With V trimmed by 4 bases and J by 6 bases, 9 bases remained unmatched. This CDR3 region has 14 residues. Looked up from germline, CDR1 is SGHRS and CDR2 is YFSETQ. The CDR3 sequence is CASSGRLQGGEQYF. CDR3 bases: TGCGCCAGCAGCGGACGATTACAGGGGGGCGAGCAGTACTTC.